This T cell receptor beta chain emerged from a study of human T cells and chemical hapten exposure (dated by TCRdb to the early 2020s). Some background on the complete study: Libraries were pooled for sequencing, and per-sample TCR yields varied mainly because of small differences in library volumes within the pool. The study tracked peripheral blood TCR repertoire changes in vivo during primary and secondary sensitization to the hapten diphenylcyclopropenone (DPC) in alopecia patients. Each blood RNA sample was used to sequence both TCR alpha and TCR beta chains.

What the work shows at the level of the full study, not this receptor alone: DPC sensitization did not change how many TCRs were above 1 in 1000 frequency, and no evidence was found of alterations in global repertoire structure. After repeated subsampling, changes were observed in the strength of the expansion versus patch-test correlation and in the threshold at which the correlation became significant.

This clonotype appeared a few times. It has no known antigen specificity. Within one base of it there is no much larger clone, and no base qualities were kept. Library preparation was by 5' RACE. Sequencer: Illumina MiSeq. During library preparation, unique molecular identifiers were attached to individual cDNA molecules so that TCRs could be counted in a quantitative, reproducible way. The authors' analysis ran thus. The median number of TCRs per sample was approximately 93,000, ranging from roughly 20,000 to 700,000. The Decombinator software suite was used to annotate the V, J and CDR3 of the TCR reads. Every sample was subsampled to the same number of TCRs (28,000) for the PS versus PT1 abundance plots. TCRs were defined as expanded if absent before sensitization and observed at least eight times at the 2-week time point. Clones were called with MiXCR by TCRdb after fastp trimmed the public reads at Q25, and only in-frame beta chains were retained. Here each entry gathers all rows of one CDR3 protein and keeps the most common genes and DNA. These V and J calls rely on TCRdb rather than the paper's analysis. The sample records 110,000 or so distinct CDR3 sequences, around a fifth of which are singletons. The ten most abundant clones make up around 3% of the sample.

The CDR3 runs 15 amino acids, cysteine and phenylalanine included. Of the read, only the CDR3 DNA is kept; its 45 bases are in frame from base 1. V ends up 6 bases short and J 4 bases short, with an unmatched junction base count of 5. Total RNA was isolated from unfractionated whole blood collected in Tempus Blood RNA tubes. A handful of healthy volunteers were used as TCR sequencing controls and were bled at day 0, 2 weeks and 6 weeks. Recombination joined TRBV12-3 or TRBV12-4 with TRBJ2-1; 11 of the junction bases match TRBD2. The receptor's source is a human donor in good health. DNA sequence: TGTGCCAGCAGCCTACTAGCGGGAGTTTACAATGAGCAGTTCTTC. This sequence encodes CASSLLAGVYNEQFF.